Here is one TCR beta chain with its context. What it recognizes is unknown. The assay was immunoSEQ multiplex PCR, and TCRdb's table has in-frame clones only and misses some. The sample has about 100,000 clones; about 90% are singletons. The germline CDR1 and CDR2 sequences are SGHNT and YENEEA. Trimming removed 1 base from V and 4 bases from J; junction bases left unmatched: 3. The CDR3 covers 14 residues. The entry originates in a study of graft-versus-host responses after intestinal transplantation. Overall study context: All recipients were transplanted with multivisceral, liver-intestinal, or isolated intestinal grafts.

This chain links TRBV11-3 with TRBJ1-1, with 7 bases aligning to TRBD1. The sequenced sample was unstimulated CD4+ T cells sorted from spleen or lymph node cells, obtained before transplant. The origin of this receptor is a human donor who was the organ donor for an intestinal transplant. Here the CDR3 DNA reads TGTGCCAGCAGCTTAGGAACAGGGGTCACTGAAGCTTTCTTT. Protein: CASSLGTGVTEAFF.